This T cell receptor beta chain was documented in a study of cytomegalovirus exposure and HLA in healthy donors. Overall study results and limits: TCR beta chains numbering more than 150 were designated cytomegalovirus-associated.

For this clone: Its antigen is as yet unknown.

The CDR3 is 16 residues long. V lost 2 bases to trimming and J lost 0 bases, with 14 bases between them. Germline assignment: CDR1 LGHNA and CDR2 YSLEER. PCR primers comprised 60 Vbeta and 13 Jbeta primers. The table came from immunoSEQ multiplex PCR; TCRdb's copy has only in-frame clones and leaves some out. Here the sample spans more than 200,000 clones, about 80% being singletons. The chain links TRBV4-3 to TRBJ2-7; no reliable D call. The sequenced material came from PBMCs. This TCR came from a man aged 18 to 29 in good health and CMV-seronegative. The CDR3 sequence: CASSQWVGQFSYEQYF. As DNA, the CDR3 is TGCGCCAGCAGCCAATGGGTGGGCCAGTTCTCCTACGAGCAGTACTTC.